This passage covers 16 T cell receptor beta chains from one sample sequenced in a study of blood T cell repertoires in COVID-19. Sequencing was performed with immunoSEQ multiplex PCR; in TCRdb, only in-frame clones are kept and a portion is missing. This table holds around 300,000 clones, 88% found once. Sequencing was carried out using PBMCs or T cells enriched from blood (not recorded which). The receptor source for this set is a woman aged 50 to 65 who had recovered from COVID-19.

The gene calls are TRBV28 and TRBJ1-5, with TRBD1 matching over 7 bases. This CDR3 is built from 16 residues. Germline loops: CDR1 MDHEN, CDR2 SYDVKM. J was trimmed by 0 bases and V by 6 bases; bases with no gene match: 8. Here the CDR3 DNA reads TGTGCCAGCAGCACTGCCGGGACAGATAGCAATCAGCCCCAGCATTTT. This sequence encodes CASSTAGTDSNQPQHF.

The V and J genes are TRBV29-1 and TRBJ2-1, with D unclear. Trimming shortened V by 7 bases and J by 7 bases, and 8 bases separated the two germline ends. The germline CDR1 and CDR2 sequences are SQVTM and ANQGSEA. This CDR3 comprises 10 residues. The CDR3 coding sequence is TGCAGCGCCAACAAAAATGAGCAGTTCTTC. Its translation is CSANKNEQFF.

Only a few counts were recorded for this clone. The gene calls are TRBV4-2 and TRBJ2-7; unclear D gene. Germline loops: CDR1 LGHNA, CDR2 YNFKEQ. V was cut by 4 bases and J by 4 bases, with 5 bases left in between. The CDR3 length is 11 residues. The CDR3 region is CASSLGYEQYF. The CDR3, as DNA: TGTGCCAGCAGCCTCGGTTACGAGCAGTACTTC.

The V call is TRBV6-6, the J call TRBJ1-5; D is perhaps TRBD1 (5 bases). The CDR3 is made up of 12 amino acids. V shed 5 bases and J shed 6 bases, with 8 bases lying between them. Germline V gene lookup returns CDR1 MNHNY and CDR2 SVGAGI (reference sequence). The CDR3 sequence: CASSGGAQPQHF. The CDR3, as DNA: TGTGCCAGCAGTGGAGGGGCTCAGCCCCAGCATTTT.

The gene calls are TRBV15 and TRBJ2-7; no definite D call. With 0 bases removed from V and 6 bases from J, the gap between germline ends came to 12 bases. CDR1 is LNHNV and CDR2 is YYDKDF in the germline V gene (reference sequence). The CDR3 totals 14 residues. CDR3 residues: CATSRDFEIPEQYF. As DNA, the CDR3 is TGTGCCACCAGCAGAGATTTCGAGATTCCCGAGCAGTACTTC.

The chain recombines TRBV24-1 with TRBJ2-1; 12 nucleotides agree with TRBD1. V dropped 3 bases and J dropped 7; count of bases not matched to a gene: 9. Per germline, CDR1 KGHDR and CDR2 SFDVKD. CDR3 size: 17 residues. The CDR3 DNA reads TGTGCCACCAGTGATCCCTCGGGACAGGGGGCTACTAATGAGCAGTTCTTC. Its translation is CATSDPSGQGATNEQFF.

This clone was recorded a few times. This chain uses TRBV28 with TRBJ1-2; D is uncertain. The germline V and J ends were trimmed by 2 bases and 4 bases, with 8 bases remaining between them. The germline CDR1 and CDR2 sequences are MDHEN and SYDVKM. This CDR3 has 13 residues. CDR3 amino acids: CASSLTVTYGYTF. Written as DNA, the CDR3 is TGTGCCAGCAGTTTAACGGTAACCTATGGCTACACCTTC.

The chain is built from TRBV28 and TRBJ1-1; TRBD1 might be the D (6 bases). V lost 4 bases and J 4 bases, leaving 19 bases between the germline ends. The CDR3 has 16 residues. CDR1 and CDR2 (germline): MDHEN, SYDVKM. In nucleotides, the CDR3 is TGTGCCAGCAGTTCACAGGGCGTCCTGAGGCTCACTGAAGCTTTCTTT. Its protein product is CASSSQGVLRLTEAFF.

This sequence joins TRBV11-2 and TRBJ2-1; tentative D call: TRBD2 (5 bases). Germline loops: CDR1 SGHAT, CDR2 FQNNGV. This CDR3 spans 17 amino acids. V was pared by 3 bases and J by 7 bases, with 22 bases between. This CDR3 reads CASSFSDWRASTNEQFF. CDR3 DNA: TGTGCCAGCAGCTTTAGCGACTGGCGGGCGTCTACAAATGAGCAGTTCTTC.

The V gene is TRBV6-5, the J gene TRBJ1-1, with a tentative D call TRBD1 (5 bases). The V end was cut by 0 bases, the J end by 4 bases, with 12 bases between. Germline V gene lookup returns CDR1 MNHEY and CDR2 SVGAGI. The CDR3 loop spans 15 amino acids. As DNA, the CDR3 is TGTGCCAGCAGTTACTCGGAAAGGGGTAGCACTGAAGCTTTCTTT. Translating it yields CASSYSERGSTEAFF.

This chain joins TRBV19 and TRBJ2-2, with 8 bases fitting TRBD1. CDR1 and CDR2 from the germline V gene are LNHDA and SQIVND (reference sequence). Trimming removed 5 bases from V and 2 bases from J; junction bases left unmatched: 4. There are 15 residues in the CDR3. The CDR3 loop is CASSWDRRNTGELFF. Here the CDR3 DNA reads TGTGCCAGTAGTTGGGACAGGCGAAACACCGGGGAGCTGTTTTTT.

The chain is built from TRBV28 and TRBJ2-2; perhaps TRBD1 as D (6 bases). V lost 6 bases, J lost 5 bases, and 16 bases lay in between. The CDR3 runs 15 residues. The germline gives CDR1 MDHEN, CDR2 SYDVKM. The CDR3 DNA follows: TGTGCCAGCAGGGGTGCAGGGGAGAATACCGGGGAGCTGTTTTTT. Translation: CASRGAGENTGELFF.

The sample holds a few counts of this clone. V and J are TRBV30 and TRBJ2-3; 9 positions agree with TRBD2. There are 15 residues in the CDR3. The trim removed 3 bases at V and 9 bases at J, leaving 13 bases unmatched. Per germline, CDR1 GTSNPN and CDR2 SVGIG (reference sequence). CDR3 region: CAWRRAGGLGRTQYF. The CDR3 bases are TGTGCCTGGAGGCGAGCGGGAGGACTCGGTAGGACGCAGTATTTT.

The V and J genes are TRBV30 and TRBJ1-6; tentatively, D is TRBD1 (6 bases). This CDR3 contains 15 residues. V lost 5 bases and J lost 8, with 19 bases in between. Germline lookup yields CDR1 GTSNPN and CDR2 SVGIG (reference sequence). CDR3 coding DNA: TGTGCCTGGCTTACAAACAGGGCGGGGGATTCACCCCTCCACTTT. As protein: CAWLTNRAGDSPLHF.

This chain joins TRBV2 and TRBJ1-2, with unresolved D. There are 12 residues in the CDR3. Looked up from germline, CDR1 is SNHLY and CDR2 is FYNNEI. V dropped 7 bases and J dropped 7 bases, with 13 bases sitting between them. The CDR3 protein is CASMGQVLGYTF. The DNA of the CDR3 is TGTGCCAGCATGGGCCAGGTCCTTGGCTACACCTTC.

The chain couples TRBV18 to TRBJ2-6; D might be TRBD1 (6 bases). CDR3 length: 18 residues. Per germline, CDR1 KGHSH and CDR2 LQKENI. Trimming cost V 4 bases and J 1 base, with 17 bases left between them. The chain's CDR3 is CASSLSGQLPSGANVLTF. CDR3 bases: TGTGCCAGCTCACTATCTGGACAGCTACCTTCTGGGGCCAACGTCCTGACTTTC.